This T cell receptor (beta chain) was found in a study of prognosis after radiotherapy for stage I lung cancer. Study overall: In 3 to 5 fractions, radiotherapy was administered as SBRT with a biologically effective dose of at least 100 Gy.

Patients were all node-negative on CT and PET/CT, lacking prior chemotherapy, radiotherapy or other malignancies. The blood draw at each of two time points yielded approximately 6 milliliters of peripheral blood. It was by two-round multiplex PCR that TCR beta CDR3 was amplified from genomic DNA. The authors ran first-round PCR with primers specific to each TRBV and TRBJ gene. TCRdb reanalysed the multiplex PCR reads using MiXCR and keeps one entry per CDR3 protein. The repertoire holds some 36,000 distinct CDR3 sequences, with around a quarter as singletons. V gave up 4 bases and J gave up 5 bases; unmatched junction bases: 6. The V gene's germline CDR1 is MDHEN and CDR2 SYDVKM. The CDR3 loop spans 14 amino acids. Study-level results: Metastatic and non-metastatic patients reportedly diverged in TRBV and TRBJ gene usage.

The sample holds many counts of this clonotype. The antigen remains unidentified. The sequencing here drew on PBMCs, taken before or after stereotactic body radiation therapy (not recorded which). The rearrangement joins TRBV28 to TRBJ1-1; 8 bases map to TRBD1. The sequence derives from a donor aged 50 or older with non-small cell lung cancer. CDR3 DNA sequence: TGTGCCAGCAGTTATGGACAGGGAGGTACTGAAGCTTTCTTT. Translation gives CASSYGQGGTEAFF.